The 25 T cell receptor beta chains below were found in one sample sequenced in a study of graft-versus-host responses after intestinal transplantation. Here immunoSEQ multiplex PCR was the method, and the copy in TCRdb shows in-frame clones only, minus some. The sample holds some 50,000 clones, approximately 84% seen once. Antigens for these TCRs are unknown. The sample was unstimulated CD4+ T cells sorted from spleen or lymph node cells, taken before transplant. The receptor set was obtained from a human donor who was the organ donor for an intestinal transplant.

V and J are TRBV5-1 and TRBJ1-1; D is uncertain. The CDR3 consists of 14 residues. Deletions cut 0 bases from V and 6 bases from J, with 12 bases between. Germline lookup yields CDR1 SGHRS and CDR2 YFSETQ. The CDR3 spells CASSLVERAAEAFF. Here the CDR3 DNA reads TGCGCCAGCAGCTTGGTGGAGAGGGCTGCTGAAGCTTTCTTT.

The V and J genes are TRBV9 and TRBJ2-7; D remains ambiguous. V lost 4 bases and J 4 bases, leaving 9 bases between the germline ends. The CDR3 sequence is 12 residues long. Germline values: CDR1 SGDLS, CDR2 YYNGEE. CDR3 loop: CASSPNLYEQYF. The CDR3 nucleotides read TGTGCCAGCAGCCCCAACCTATACGAGCAGTACTTC.

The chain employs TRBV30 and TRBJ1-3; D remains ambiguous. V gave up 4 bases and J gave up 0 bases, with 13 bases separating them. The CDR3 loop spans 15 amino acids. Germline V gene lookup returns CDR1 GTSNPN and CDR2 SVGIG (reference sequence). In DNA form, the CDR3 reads TGTGCCTGGACTTTCTCTGTGCACTCTGGAAACACCATATATTTT. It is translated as CAWTFSVHSGNTIYF.

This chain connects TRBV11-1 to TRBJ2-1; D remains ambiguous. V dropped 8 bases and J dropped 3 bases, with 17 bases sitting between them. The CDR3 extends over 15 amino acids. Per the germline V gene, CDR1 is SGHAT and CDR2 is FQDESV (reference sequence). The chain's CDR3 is CASRWPSIIYNEQFF. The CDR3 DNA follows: TGTGCCAGCCGCTGGCCTAGTATCATCTACAATGAGCAGTTCTTC.

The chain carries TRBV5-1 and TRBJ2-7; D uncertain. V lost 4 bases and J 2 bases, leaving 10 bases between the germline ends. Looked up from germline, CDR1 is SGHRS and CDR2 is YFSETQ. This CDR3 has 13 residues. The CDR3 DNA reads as TGCGCCAGCAGCAGGAACGGCGCCTACGAGCAGTACTTC. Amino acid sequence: CASSRNGAYEQYF.

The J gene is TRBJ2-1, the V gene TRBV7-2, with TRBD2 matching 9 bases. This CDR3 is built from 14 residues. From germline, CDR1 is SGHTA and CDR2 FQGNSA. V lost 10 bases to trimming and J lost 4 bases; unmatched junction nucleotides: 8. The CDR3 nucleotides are TGTGCCACCAAAGCGGGGGGCTCGTACAATGAGCAGTTCTTC. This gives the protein CATKAGGSYNEQFF. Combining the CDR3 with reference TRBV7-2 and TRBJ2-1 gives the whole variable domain GAGVSQSPSNKVTEKGKDVELRCDPISGHTALYWYRQSLGQGLEFLIYFQGNSAPDKSGLPSDRFSAERTGGSVSTLTIQRTQQEDSAVYLCATKAGGSYNEQFFGPGTRLTVL.

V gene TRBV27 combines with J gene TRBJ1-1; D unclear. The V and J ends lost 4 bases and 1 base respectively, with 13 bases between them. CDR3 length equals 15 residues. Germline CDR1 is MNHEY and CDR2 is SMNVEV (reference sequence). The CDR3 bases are TGTGCCAGCAGTTCCCCCCTGACGCCGAACACTGAAGCTTTCTTT. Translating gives CASSSPLTPNTEAFF.

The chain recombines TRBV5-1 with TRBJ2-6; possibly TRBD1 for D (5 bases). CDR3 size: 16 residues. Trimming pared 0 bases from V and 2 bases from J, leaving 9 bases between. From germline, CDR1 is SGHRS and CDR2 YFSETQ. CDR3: CASSLARVPGANVLTF. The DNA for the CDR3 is TGCGCCAGCAGCTTGGCCAGGGTCCCTGGGGCCAACGTCCTGACTTTC.

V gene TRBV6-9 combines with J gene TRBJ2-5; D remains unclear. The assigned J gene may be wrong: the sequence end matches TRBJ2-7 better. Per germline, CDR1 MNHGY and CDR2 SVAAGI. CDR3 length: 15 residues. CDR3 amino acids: CASSYPGGISYEQYF. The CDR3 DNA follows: TGTGCCAGCAGTTACCCTGGTGGGATTTCCTACGAGCAGTACTTC.

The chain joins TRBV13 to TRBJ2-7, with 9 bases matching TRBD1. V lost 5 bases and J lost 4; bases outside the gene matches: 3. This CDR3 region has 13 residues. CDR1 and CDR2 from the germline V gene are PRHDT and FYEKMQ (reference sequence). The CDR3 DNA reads TGTGCCAGCAGCAGAGACAGGGGGTACGAGCAGTACTTC. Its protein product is CASSRDRGYEQYF.

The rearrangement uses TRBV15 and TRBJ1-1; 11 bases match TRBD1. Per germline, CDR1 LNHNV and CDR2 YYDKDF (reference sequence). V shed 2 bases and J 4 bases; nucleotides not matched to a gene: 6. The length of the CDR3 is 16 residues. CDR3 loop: CATSRRTGTGGTEAFF. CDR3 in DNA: TGTGCCACCAGCAGACGTACCGGGACAGGGGGCACTGAAGCTTTCTTT.

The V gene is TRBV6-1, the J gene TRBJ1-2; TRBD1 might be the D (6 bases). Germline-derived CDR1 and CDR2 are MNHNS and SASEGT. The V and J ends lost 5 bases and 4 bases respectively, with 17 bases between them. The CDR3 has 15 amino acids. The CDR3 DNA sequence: TGTGCCAGCAGTTCCACAGGGCGGGGGAGCTATGGCTACACCTTC. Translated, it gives CASSSTGRGSYGYTF.

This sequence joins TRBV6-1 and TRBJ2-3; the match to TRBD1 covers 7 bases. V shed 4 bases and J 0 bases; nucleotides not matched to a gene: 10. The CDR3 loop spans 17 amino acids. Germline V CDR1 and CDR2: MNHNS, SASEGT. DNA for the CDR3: TGTGCCAGCAGTGCGGTCAGGGGGAGCACGAGCACAGATACGCAGTATTTT. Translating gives CASSAVRGSTSTDTQYF.

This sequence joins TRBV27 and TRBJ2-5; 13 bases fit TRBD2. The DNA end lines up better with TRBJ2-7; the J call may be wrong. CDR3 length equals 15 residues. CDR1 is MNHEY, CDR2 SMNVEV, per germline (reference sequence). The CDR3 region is CASSPRLAGGYEQYF. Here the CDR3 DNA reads TGTGCCAGCAGTCCCAGACTAGCGGGAGGTTACGAGCAGTACTTC.

CDR3 region: CASSLWGNTEAFF. The CDR3 DNA is TGTGCCAGCAGTTTATGGGGGAACACTGAAGCTTTCTTT. The gene calls are TRBV27 and TRBJ1-1; the D is unclear. Germline CDR1 is MNHEY and CDR2 is SMNVEV (reference sequence). Trimming took 1 base from V and 1 from J, leaving 4 bases between them. The CDR3 length is 13 residues.

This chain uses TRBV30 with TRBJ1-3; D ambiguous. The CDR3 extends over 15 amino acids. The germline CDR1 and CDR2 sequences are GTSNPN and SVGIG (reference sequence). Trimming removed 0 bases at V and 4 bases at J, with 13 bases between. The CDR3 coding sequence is TGTGCCTGGAGTGTACGCCTGCCCTTAGGAAACACCATATATTTT. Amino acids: CAWSVRLPLGNTIYF.

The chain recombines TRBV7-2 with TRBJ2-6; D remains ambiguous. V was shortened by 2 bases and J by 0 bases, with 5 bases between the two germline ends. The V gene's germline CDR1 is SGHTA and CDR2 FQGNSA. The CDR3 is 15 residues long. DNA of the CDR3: TGTGCCAGCAGCTTACACCTCTCTGGGGCCAACGTCCTGACTTTC. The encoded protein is CASSLHLSGANVLTF.

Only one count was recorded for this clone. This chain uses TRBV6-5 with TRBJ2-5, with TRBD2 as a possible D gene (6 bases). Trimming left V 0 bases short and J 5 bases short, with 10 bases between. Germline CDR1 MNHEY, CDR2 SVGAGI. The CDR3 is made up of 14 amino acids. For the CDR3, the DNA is TGTGCCAGCAGTTACTCGATAGCGGTCGAGACCCAGTACTTC. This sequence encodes CASSYSIAVETQYF.

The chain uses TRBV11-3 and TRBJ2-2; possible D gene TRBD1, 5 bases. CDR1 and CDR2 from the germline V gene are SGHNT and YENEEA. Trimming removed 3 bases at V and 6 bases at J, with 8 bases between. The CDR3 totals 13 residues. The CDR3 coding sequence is TGTGCCAGCAGCTTCAGGGAAGCCGGGGAGCTGTTTTTT. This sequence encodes CASSFREAGELFF.

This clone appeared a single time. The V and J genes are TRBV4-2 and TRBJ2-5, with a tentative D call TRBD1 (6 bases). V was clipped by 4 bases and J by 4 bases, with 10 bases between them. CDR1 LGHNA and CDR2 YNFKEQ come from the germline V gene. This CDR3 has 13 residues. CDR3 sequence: CASSLTGRETQYF. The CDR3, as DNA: TGTGCCAGCAGCCTTACAGGGAGAGAGACCCAGTACTTC.

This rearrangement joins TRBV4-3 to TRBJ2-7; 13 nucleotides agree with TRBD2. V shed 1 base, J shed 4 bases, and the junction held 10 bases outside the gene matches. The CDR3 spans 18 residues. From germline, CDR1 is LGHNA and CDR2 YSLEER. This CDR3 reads CASSQALRTSGGKYEQYF. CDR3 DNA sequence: TGCGCCAGCAGCCAAGCCCTAAGGACTAGCGGGGGAAAATACGAGCAGTACTTC.

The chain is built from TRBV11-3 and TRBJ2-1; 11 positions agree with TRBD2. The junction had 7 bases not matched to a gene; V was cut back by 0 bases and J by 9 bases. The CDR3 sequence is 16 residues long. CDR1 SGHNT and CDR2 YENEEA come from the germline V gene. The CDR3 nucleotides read TGTGCCAGCAGCTTAGACCTAGCGGGGGGCCATAGTGAGCAGTTCTTC. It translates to CASSLDLAGGHSEQFF.

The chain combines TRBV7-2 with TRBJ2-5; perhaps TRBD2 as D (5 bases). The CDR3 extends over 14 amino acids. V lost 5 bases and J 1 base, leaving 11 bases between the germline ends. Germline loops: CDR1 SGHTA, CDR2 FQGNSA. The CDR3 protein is CASSRDTSQETQYF. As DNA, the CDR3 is TGTGCCAGCAGCCGAGATACTAGCCAAGAGACCCAGTACTTC.

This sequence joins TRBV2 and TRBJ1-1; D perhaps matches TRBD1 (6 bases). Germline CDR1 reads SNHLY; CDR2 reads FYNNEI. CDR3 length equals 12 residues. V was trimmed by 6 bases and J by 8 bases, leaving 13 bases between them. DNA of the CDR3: TGTGCCAGCAGACAGGGAGCCCTAGAAGCTTTCTTT. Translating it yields CASRQGALEAFF.

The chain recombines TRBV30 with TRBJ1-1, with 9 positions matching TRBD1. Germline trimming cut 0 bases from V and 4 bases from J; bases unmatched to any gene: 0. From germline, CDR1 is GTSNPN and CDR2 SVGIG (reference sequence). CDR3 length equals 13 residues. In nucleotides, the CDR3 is TGTGCCTGGAGTGTACAGGGGGCCACTGAAGCTTTCTTT. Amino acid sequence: CAWSVQGATEAFF.